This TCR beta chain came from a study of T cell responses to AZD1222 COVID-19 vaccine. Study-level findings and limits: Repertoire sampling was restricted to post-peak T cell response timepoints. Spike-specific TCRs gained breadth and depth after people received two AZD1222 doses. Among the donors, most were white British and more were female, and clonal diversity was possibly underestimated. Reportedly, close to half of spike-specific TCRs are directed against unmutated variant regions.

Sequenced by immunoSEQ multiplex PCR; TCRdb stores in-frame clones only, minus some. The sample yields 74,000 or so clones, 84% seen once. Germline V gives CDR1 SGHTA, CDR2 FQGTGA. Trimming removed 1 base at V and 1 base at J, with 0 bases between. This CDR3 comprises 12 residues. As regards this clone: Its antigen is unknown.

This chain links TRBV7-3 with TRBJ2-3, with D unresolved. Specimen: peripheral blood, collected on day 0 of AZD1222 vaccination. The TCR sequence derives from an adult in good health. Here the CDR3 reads CASSLSTDTQYF. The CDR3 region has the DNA TGTGCCAGCAGCTTAAGCACAGATACGCAGTATTTT.